Each of the 18 T cell receptor beta chains below was sequenced from the same sample in a study of regulatory T cells in long-lasting Graves disease. Time point meaning: persistent/refractory GD, antithyroid drugs over 5 years with positive TRAb. RNA extracted from PBMCs served as the sequencing template. Arm-PCR of CDR3 regions and iRepertoire HTBI primers were used to build TCR beta libraries. TCRdb itself ran the multiplex PCR reads through MiXCR, one entry per CDR3 protein. The sample has a few hundred thousand distinct CDR3 sequences; 23% are singletons. The material was peripheral blood mononuclear cells (PBMCs), obtained when the disease was refractory, from a patient treated with antithyroid drugs. The receptors were sampled from a woman aged 40 to 55 with Graves disease.

The table lists this clonotype with a few counts. This rearrangement joins TRBV29-1 to TRBJ2-6; TRBD1 or TRBD2 may be the D gene (7 bases each). The CDR3 extends over 18 amino acids. The ends were cut back, 5 bases at V and 0 bases at J, with 20 bases in the middle. Germline CDR1 and CDR2: SQVTM and ANQGSEA. CDR3 residues: CSVFVQGGDSSGANVLTF. CDR3 DNA: TGCAGCGTTTTTGTGCAGGGGGGGGACAGCTCTGGGGCCAACGTCCTGACTTTC.

Worth noting for this clonotype: The CDR3 carries no conserved terminal phenylalanine or tryptophan, so it likely arises from a read error. This chain connects TRBV30 to TRBJ2-2; unclear D gene. This CDR3 has 12 amino acids. Trimming shortened V by 2 bases and J by 2 bases, and 3 bases separated the two germline ends. Germline CDR1 GTSNPN, CDR2 SVGIG (reference sequence). The DNA of the CDR3 is TGTGCCTGGAGTCGAAACACCGGGGAGCTGTTTCTT. It specifies CAWSRNTGELFL.

This clonotype occurred many times. This chain joins TRBV12-3 or TRBV12-4 and TRBJ2-5; 9 nucleotides line up with TRBD2. This CDR3 is built from 15 residues. After removal of 7 bases from V and 1 base from J, the junction contained 7 bases not matched to a gene. CDR3 coding DNA: TGTGCCAGCAAACTAACTAGCGGGCGCCAAGAGACCCAGTACTTC. It yields the protein CASKLTSGRQETQYF.

This rearrangement joins TRBV14 to TRBJ2-7; TRBD1 aligns across 9 bases. The CDR3 extends over 17 amino acids. Germline V gene data show CDR1 as SGHDN and CDR2 as FVKESK. Losses at the gene ends were 0 bases for V and 3 bases for J; bases not matched to a gene: 9. The CDR3 bases are TGTGCCAGCAGCCAAGATCGAGGGACAGGGAAGGGCTACGAGCAGTACTTC. The encoded protein is CASSQDRGTGKGYEQYF.

Details on this clonotype: At one end the junction does not follow the germline gene, possibly because of a read error. The rearrangement links TRBV28 to TRBJ1-1; no firm D call. The CDR3 has 14 amino acids. Germline loops: CDR1 MDHEN, CDR2 SYDVKM. The CDR3 nucleotides read TGTGCCAGCAGTCTACCGACAATGAACACCGAAGCTTTCTTT. It specifies CASSLPTMNTEAFF.

This clonotype occurred many times. V gene TRBV28 combines with J gene TRBJ2-7; D gene ambiguous. Trimming pared 3 bases from V and 2 bases from J, leaving 8 bases between. The length of the CDR3 is 13 residues. The germline CDR1 and CDR2 sequences are MDHEN and SYDVKM. CDR3 sequence reads: CASSFVSTYEQYF. The CDR3 nucleotides are TGTGCCAGCAGTTTTGTTAGCACCTACGAGCAGTACTTC.

This clonotype was picked up many times. This chain uses TRBV12-3 or TRBV12-4 with TRBJ1-3, with D uncertain. The CDR3 consists of 18 residues. V lost 2 bases, J lost 5 bases, and 22 bases lay in between. As DNA, the CDR3 is TGTGCCAGCAGTTTACCATCTCAGAAGCGGCCTTACAGAAACACCATATATTTT. Residues: CASSLPSQKRPYRNTIYF.

This chain links TRBV5-1 with TRBJ2-5, with D perhaps matching TRBD1 (6 bases). Between the trimmed V and J ends, which lost 4 bases and 4 bases, there was a span of 11 bases. The length of the CDR3 is 13 residues. CDR1 is SGHRS and CDR2 is YFSETQ in the germline V gene. The CDR3, as DNA: TGCGCCAGCAGCCAGGACAGTCCAGAGACCCAGTACTTC. This gives the protein CASSQDSPETQYF.

This clonotype has at least ten counts. The V call is TRBV20-1, the J call TRBJ2-7; 9 nucleotides agree with TRBD1. This CDR3 comprises 14 residues. V lost 5 bases, J lost 3 bases, and 8 bases stayed unmatched. CDR1 is DFQATT and CDR2 is SNEGSKA in the germline V gene (reference sequence). The chain's CDR3 is CSAARGTGFYEQYF. As DNA, the CDR3 is TGCAGTGCTGCTCGAGGGACAGGGTTCTACGAGCAGTACTTC.

There are a few counts of this clonotype. This chain links TRBV11-2 with TRBJ1-2; TRBD1 aligns across 9 bases. The CDR3 has 15 residues. Germline assignment: CDR1 SGHAT and CDR2 FQNNGV. J was trimmed by 4 bases and V by 4 bases; bases with no gene match: 7. The CDR3 here is CASSSGQGNFYGYTF. The DNA for the CDR3 is TGTGCCAGCAGCTCTGGACAGGGGAATTTCTATGGCTACACCTTC.

The sample holds many counts of this clonotype. CDR3 region: CASSLQHEQYF. As DNA, the CDR3 is TGTGCCAGCAGCTTACAGCACGAGCAGTACTTC. This chain connects TRBV11-2 to TRBJ2-7; D is ambiguous. The CDR3 runs to 11 residues. Germline loops: CDR1 SGHAT, CDR2 FQNNGV. Trimming pared 2 bases from V and 5 bases from J, leaving 4 bases between.

The gene calls are TRBV30 and TRBJ2-4; D tentatively fits TRBD1 or TRBD2 (5 bases each). Gene TRBJ2-1 matches the end of the DNA better, so the J call may be wrong. CDR3 length: 11 amino acids. CDR1 is GTSNPN and CDR2 is SVGIG in the germline V gene (reference sequence). For the CDR3, the DNA is TGTGCCTGGAGTCGCTGGGACGATCAGTTCTTC. Protein product: CAWSRWDDQFF.

This clonotype has at least ten counts. The CDR3: CASSLSSAYEQYF. CDR3 bases: TGTGCCAGCAGCTTAAGTAGTGCCTACGAGCAGTACTTC. This chain uses TRBV5-5 with TRBJ2-7; D uncertain. The germline CDR1 and CDR2 sequences are SGHKS and YYEKEE (reference sequence). V shed 2 bases and J shed 2 bases, with 8 bases lying between them. This CDR3 comprises 13 residues.

The genes are TRBV7-9 and TRBJ2-3; either TRBD1 or TRBD2 may fit D (5 bases each). Germline CDR1 SEHNR, CDR2 FQNEAQ (reference sequence). The CDR3 extends over 19 amino acids. The ends were cut back, 1 base at V and 1 base at J, with 21 bases in the middle. Here the CDR3 reads CASSLEWGLGPSGTDTQYF. The CDR3 DNA follows: TGTGCCAGCAGCTTAGAGTGGGGGTTGGGGCCCTCTGGCACAGATACGCAGTATTTT.

This clonotype occurred many times. This sequence joins TRBV12-3 or TRBV12-4 and TRBJ2-7; possible D gene TRBD1, 5 bases. Trimming left V 3 bases short and J 2 bases short, with 14 bases between. The CDR3 spans 15 residues. CDR3 loop: CASSLSWTSTYEQYF. In nucleotides, the CDR3 is TGTGCCAGCAGTTTGAGTTGGACATCCACCTACGAGCAGTACTTC.

Remarks on this clonotype: It may be a read error: a sequence one base away is much more abundant. This sequence joins TRBV3-1 and TRBJ1-1, with unresolved D. Germline assignment: CDR1 LGHDT and CDR2 YNNKEL (reference sequence). CDR3 size: 13 residues. The CDR3 spells CASNHRPNTGAFF. DNA of the CDR3: TGTGCCAGCAACCATAGACCGAACACTGGAGCTTTCTTT.

This rearrangement joins TRBV11-2 to TRBJ2-7; the match to TRBD2 covers 7 bases. Unmatched junction bases numbered 9, after V lost 4 bases and J lost 6 bases. Germline-derived CDR1 and CDR2 are SGHAT and FQNNGV. The CDR3 totals 14 residues. The DNA of the CDR3 is TGTGCCAGCAGCTGCACTAGCGCGGGGCTCGAGCAGTACTTC. It specifies CASSCTSAGLEQYF.

The chain uses TRBV10-2 and TRBJ1-1; D uncertain. This CDR3 comprises 14 residues. CDR1 WSHSY and CDR2 SAAADI come from the germline V gene. V was shortened by 1 base and J by 1 base, with 7 bases between the two germline ends. CDR3 bases: TGCGCCAGCAGTGAGTGGCTTGAGAACACTGAAGCTTTCTTT. Its protein is CASSEWLENTEAFF.